What follows are 9 T cell receptor beta chains derived from one specimen sequenced in a study of cytomegalovirus exposure and HLA in healthy donors. Method: immunoSEQ multiplex PCR; TCRdb's copy keeps in-frame clones and lacks some. The repertoire holds over 110,000 clones, with about 87% as singletons. The sequenced material came from PBMCs. Receptors originate from a man between 18 and 29 years old in good health and CMV-seropositive.

This chain uses TRBV4-2 with TRBJ2-7; maybe TRBD2 (5 bases). Germline CDR1 and CDR2: LGHNA and YNFKEQ. This CDR3 has 13 amino acids. The ends were cut back, 1 base at V and 7 bases at J, with 11 bases in the middle. The CDR3: CASSQVSGEEQYF. The CDR3, as DNA: TGTGCCAGCAGCCAAGTCTCCGGGGAGGAGCAGTACTTC.

The chain combines TRBV11-3 with TRBJ2-3; 10 bases match TRBD1. Looked up from germline, CDR1 is SGHNT and CDR2 is YENEEA. The CDR3 is made up of 17 amino acids. The trim removed 1 base at V and 5 bases at J, leaving 9 bases unmatched. CDR3 loop: CASSLGVWDRGVDTQYF. In nucleotides, the CDR3 is TGTGCCAGCAGCTTAGGAGTTTGGGACAGGGGAGTAGATACGCAGTATTTT.

J is TRBJ1-2 and V is TRBV6-6; 12 positions agree with TRBD1. Germline CDR1 is MNHNY and CDR2 is SVGAGI (reference sequence). The junction had 7 bases not matched to a gene; V was cut back by 6 bases and J by 8 bases. This CDR3 contains 14 residues. The CDR3 DNA follows: TGTGCCAGCAGCACGGGACAGGGGGCGCGGGGCTACACCTTC. Protein product: CASSTGQGARGYTF.

The J gene is TRBJ2-7, the V gene TRBV6-5; no definite D call. V dropped 0 bases and J dropped 3 bases, with 12 bases sitting between them. CDR3 length equals 15 residues. In germline, CDR1 is MNHEY, CDR2 SVGAGI. CDR3 residues: CASSYSPGTDYEQYF. The CDR3 nucleotides are TGTGCCAGCAGTTACTCGCCAGGTACTGACTACGAGCAGTACTTC.

This chain links TRBV6-5 with TRBJ1-3; D perhaps matches TRBD1 (5 bases). Trimming took 8 bases from V and 9 from J, leaving 8 bases between them. This CDR3 comprises 10 residues. Germline V gene sequence: CDR1 MNHEY, CDR2 SVGAGI. The CDR3 coding sequence is TGTGCCAGCCCCAGGGTCACCATATATTTT. Translation gives CASPRVTIYF.

With regard to this clone: Relative to the germline gene, one junction end is altered; a read error may explain this. This chain links TRBV11-3 with TRBJ2-7; 14 bases are shared with TRBD2. The CDR3 extends over 13 amino acids. Germline V CDR1 and CDR2: SGHNT, YENEEA. CDR3 coding DNA: TGTGCCAGCAGCCCCGGGACTAGCGGGAGTAGGAACTTC. Amino acids: CASSPGTSGSRNF.

The gene calls are TRBV12-2 and TRBJ2-2; the D call in the table, TRBD2, was not verified against the DNA. TRBV12-2 is reported as a pseudogene. This CDR3 contains 14 residues. The CDR3 here is CASRLDMNTGELFF. DNA of the CDR3: TGTGCAAGTCGCTTAGATATGAACACCGGGGAGCTGTTTTTT.

This clone was counted only a few times. The J gene is TRBJ2-1, the V gene TRBV30; TRBD2 matches 9 bases. Looked up from germline, CDR1 is GTSNPN and CDR2 is SVGIG (reference sequence). The CDR3 spans 17 residues. V lost 3 bases to trimming and J lost 4 bases; unmatched junction nucleotides: 13. CDR3 sequence (DNA): TGTGCCTGGAGGAAGTTTTGGCGGGGGGGTGAATACAATGAGCAGTTCTTC. Encoded protein: CAWRKFWRGGEYNEQFF.

This chain joins TRBV5-1 and TRBJ2-2; 7 positions match TRBD1. V gave up 3 bases and J gave up 0 bases; unmatched junction bases: 5. CDR1 is SGHRS, CDR2 YFSETQ, per germline. This CDR3 region has 16 residues. CDR3 protein: CASSSQGYTNTGELFF. The CDR3, as DNA: TGCGCCAGCAGCTCACAGGGGTACACGAACACCGGGGAGCTGTTTTTT.